Each of the 2 T cell receptor beta chains below was sequenced from the same sample in a study of blood T cell repertoires in COVID-19. Only in-frame clones appear in the TCRdb table, and some are missing; sequencing was by immunoSEQ multiplex PCR. This table has about 300,000 clones, roughly 85% appearing once. Material: PBMCs or T cells enriched from blood (not recorded which). These receptors were collected from a man aged 25 to 40 who had recovered from COVID-19.

The rearrangement links TRBV7-2 to TRBJ2-7, with 9 bases that match TRBD1. The CDR3 runs 16 residues. Looked up from germline, CDR1 is SGHTA and CDR2 is FQGNSA. After removal of 3 bases from V and 2 bases from J, the junction contained 8 bases not matched to a gene. CDR3: CASSLNTGTGPYEQYF. The CDR3 DNA sequence: TGTGCCAGCAGCTTGAACACCGGGACAGGGCCCTACGAGCAGTACTTC. Together with reference TRBV7-2 and TRBJ2-7, the CDR3 gives the full variable domain: GAGVSQSPSNKVTEKGKDVELRCDPISGHTALYWYRQSLGQGLEFLIYFQGNSAPDKSGLPSDRFSAERTGGSVSTLTIQRTQQEDSAVYLCASSLNTGTGPYEQYFGPGTRLTVT.

This chain uses TRBV25-1 with TRBJ2-7, with D unresolved. Trimming took off 7 bases at V and 2 bases at J, with 12 bases between the two ends. The germline CDR1 and CDR2 sequences are MGHDK and SYGVNS. This CDR3 spans 13 amino acids. CDR3: CASMLEVTYEQYF. The CDR3 bases are TGTGCCAGCATGCTAGAGGTCACCTACGAGCAGTACTTC.